The 18 T cell receptor beta chains below come from one sample, sequenced in a study of neurological immune-mediated disorders. TCRdb called the 5' RACE reads again in MiXCR, with one record for every CDR3 protein. This sample carries about 55,000 distinct CDR3 sequences, about 25% of them seen once, and the ten largest clones take about 4.3%. Described time point: technical triplicate 2. Source material: PBMCs. These receptors were taken from a man aged 55 to 69 with HTLV-1-associated myelopathy (HAM/TSP).

This clonotype was detected ten times or more. In DNA form, the CDR3 reads TGCAGTGCTCGAAACAGGGGACGCCGCTATAATTCACCCCTCCACTTT. Residues: CSARNRGRRYNSPLHF. The genes are TRBV20-1 and TRBJ1-6, with TRBD1 matching over 7 bases. V lost 5 bases to trimming and J lost 3 bases; unmatched junction nucleotides: 10. Germline lookup yields CDR1 DFQATT and CDR2 SNEGSKA (reference sequence). The CDR3 is 16 residues long.

The chain joins TRBV5-6 to TRBJ1-1, with 8 bases lining up with TRBD1. In germline, CDR1 is SGHDT, CDR2 YYEEEE. The CDR3 runs to 14 residues. Losses at the gene ends were 5 bases for V and 5 bases for J; bases not matched to a gene: 8. The CDR3, as DNA: TGTGCCAGCAGTACTGGACAGGGCTGGACTGAAGCTTTCTTT. Protein product: CASSTGQGWTEAFF.

This clonotype has ten or more counts. The chain joins TRBV27 to TRBJ2-1; D tentatively reads TRBD1 or TRBD2 (5 bases each). The germline CDR1 and CDR2 sequences are MNHEY and SMNVEV (reference sequence). Trimming shortened V by 2 bases and J by 0 bases, and 14 bases separated the two germline ends. This CDR3 contains 17 residues. CDR3 sequence: CASSLGGGTHSYNEQFF. The CDR3 nucleotides read TGTGCCAGCAGTTTAGGGGGTGGCACCCACTCCTACAATGAGCAGTTCTTC.

This clonotype occurred many times. The chain employs TRBV7-2 and TRBJ1-1, with 7 bases identical to TRBD1. The germline CDR1 and CDR2 sequences are SGHTA and FQGNSA. J gave up 1 base and V 3 bases, and 2 bases lay outside the gene matches. The length of the CDR3 is 14 residues. CDR3 sequence: CASSLDRWNTEAFF. The CDR3 nucleotides read TGTGCCAGCAGCTTGGACAGGTGGAACACTGAAGCTTTCTTT. The whole variable domain, remainder taken from reference TRBV7-2 and TRBJ1-1, is GAGVSQSPSNKVTEKGKDVELRCDPISGHTALYWYRQSLGQGLEFLIYFQGNSAPDKSGLPSDRFSAERTGGSVSTLTIQRTQQEDSAVYLCASSLDRWNTEAFFGQGTRLTVV.

There are many counts of this clonotype. V usage is TRBV4-1 and J usage is TRBJ2-6; 8 bases map to TRBD1. The CDR3 consists of 17 residues. V lost 4 bases to trimming and J lost 2 bases; unmatched junction nucleotides: 7. Germline-derived CDR1 and CDR2 are MGHRA and YSYEKL. As DNA, the CDR3 is TGCGCCAGCAGCCCGAGACAGGGGTTAACTGGGGCCAACGTCCTGACTTTC. This translates into CASSPRQGLTGANVLTF.

This clonotype was detected ten times or more. The V call is TRBV12-3 or TRBV12-4, the J call TRBJ2-7, with TRBD2 matching over 13 bases. The CDR3 has 15 amino acids. Unmatched junction bases numbered 3, after V lost 5 bases and J lost 2 bases. The CDR3, as DNA: TGTGCCAGCAGTCCCGGACTAGCGGGGGCCTACGAGCAGTACTTC. Its translation: CASSPGLAGAYEQYF.

This clonotype was counted ten times or more. This sequence joins TRBV18 and TRBJ2-7; D assignment may be TRBD1 or TRBD2 (5 bases each). The CDR3 covers 17 residues. Germline V gene data show CDR1 as KGHSH and CDR2 as LQKENI. V dropped 0 bases and J dropped 7 bases, with 22 bases sitting between them. The CDR3 coding sequence is TGTGCCAGCTCACCACCGAAGGGGACGGAAGAGTTCGGGGAGCAGTACTTC. It specifies CASSPPKGTEEFGEQYF. Using reference TRBV18 and TRBJ2-7 for the parts outside the CDR3, the full variable domain is NAGVMQNPRHLVRRRGQEARLRCSPMKGHSHVYWYRQLPEEGLKFMVYLQKENIIDESGMPKERFSAEFPKEGPSILRIQQVVRGDSAAYFCASSPPKGTEEFGEQYFGPGTRLTVT.

The sample holds many counts of this clonotype. The chain joins TRBV29-1 to TRBJ2-2; tentatively, D is TRBD2 (5 bases). V shed 6 bases and J shed 5 bases, with 13 bases lying between them. This CDR3 has 13 residues. Germline values: CDR1 SQVTM, CDR2 ANQGSEA. In DNA form, the CDR3 reads TGCAGCGTCACCCGGGATGGAACCGGGGAGCTGTTTTTT. Its protein is CSVTRDGTGELFF.

Ten or more counts support this clonotype. The chain couples TRBV7-7 to TRBJ2-5; 7 nucleotides align to TRBD2. Germline assignment: CDR1 SSHAT and CDR2 FNYEAQ (reference sequence). The CDR3 runs to 13 residues. The CDR3: CASSAGHQETQYF. CDR3 bases: TGTGCTAGCTCAGCGGGACACCAAGAGACCCAGTACTTC.

This clonotype has at least ten counts. The gene calls are TRBV5-1 and TRBJ2-7; 8 bases map to TRBD1. CDR1 is SGHRS and CDR2 is YFSETQ in the germline V gene. The CDR3 loop spans 14 amino acids. Trimming cost V 4 bases and J 5 bases; bases outside gene matches: 8. The CDR3 region is CASSEGQGSHEQYF. The DNA of the CDR3 is TGCGCCAGCAGCGAAGGACAGGGTTCCCACGAGCAGTACTTC.

This clonotype showed up many times. The V call is TRBV6-6, the J call TRBJ1-2; no clear D gene. Per the germline V gene, CDR1 is MNHNY and CDR2 is SVGAGI (reference sequence). The CDR3 length is 13 residues. With 6 bases removed from V and 8 bases from J, the gap between germline ends came to 16 bases. The CDR3 protein is CASRSRAGVGYTF. The CDR3 region has the DNA TGTGCCAGCAGGAGCCGCGCGGGAGTGGGCTACACCTTC.

V is TRBV7-2 and J is TRBJ2-5, with 8 bases fitting TRBD1. Trimming at V came to 5 bases and at J to 2 bases, leaving 7 bases not matched to a gene. The length of the CDR3 is 15 residues. Germline loops: CDR1 SGHTA, CDR2 FQGNSA. This chain's CDR3 is CASSQGQGWQETQYF. The CDR3 DNA is TGTGCCAGCAGCCAAGGACAGGGTTGGCAAGAGACCCAGTACTTC.

This clonotype was seen many times. The chain combines TRBV11-1 with TRBJ1-6; 7 bases are a match to TRBD1. The CDR3 runs 15 residues. J gave up 10 bases and V 6 bases, and 12 bases lay outside the gene matches. The germline V gene has CDR1 SGHAT and CDR2 FQDESV (reference sequence). The CDR3 protein is CASSKQGPAGSPLHF. CDR3 nucleotide sequence: TGTGCCAGCAGTAAACAGGGGCCCGCGGGATCACCCCTCCACTTT. Combining the CDR3 with reference TRBV11-1 and TRBJ1-6 gives the whole variable domain EAEVAQSPRYKITEKSQAVAFWCDPISGHATLYWYRQILGQGPELLVQFQDESVVDDSQLPKDRFSAERLKGVDSTLKIQPAELGDSAMYLCASSKQGPAGSPLHFGNGTRLTVT.

The rearrangement joins TRBV6-6 to TRBJ1-1; D uncertain. V dropped 4 bases and J dropped 5 bases, with 8 bases sitting between them. The length of the CDR3 is 12 residues. Germline assignment: CDR1 MNHNY and CDR2 SVGAGI (reference sequence). For the CDR3, the DNA is TGTGCCAGCAGTTTCGGGGAAACTGAAGCTTTCTTT. It codes for CASSFGETEAFF.

This clonotype was observed at least ten times. The gene calls are TRBV12-5 and TRBJ2-2, with 9 bases fitting TRBD1. Germline loops: CDR1 LGHNT, CDR2 FRNRAP. The CDR3 contains 16 residues. Trimming took 6 bases from V and 0 from J; bases not matched to a gene: 5. The CDR3 nucleotides are TGTGCTAGTGGAACGGGACAGGGCTCGAACACCGGGGAGCTGTTTTTT. This translates into CASGTGQGSNTGELFF.

The sample holds many counts of this clonotype. The chain recombines TRBV3-1 with TRBJ2-3; no reliable D call. Germline CDR1 is LGHDT and CDR2 is YNNKEL (reference sequence). The CDR3 loop spans 14 amino acids. Trimming removed 4 bases at V and 2 bases at J, with 10 bases between. The CDR3 DNA reads as TGTGCCAGCAGCCTCCAGTCATTCACAGATACGCAGTATTTT. Its protein is CASSLQSFTDTQYF.

This clonotype has at least ten counts. The chain couples TRBV7-9 to TRBJ1-3; no clear D gene. This CDR3 comprises 13 residues. Germline CDR1 is SEHNR and CDR2 is FQNEAQ (reference sequence). The germline V and J ends were trimmed by 8 bases and 0 bases, with 8 bases remaining between them. DNA for the CDR3: TGTGCCAGCCCCCCGGCCTCTGGAAACACCATATATTTT. Its protein product is CASPPASGNTIYF.

This clonotype was seen ten or more times. The chain employs TRBV7-9 and TRBJ2-7; D unresolved. Trimming removed 2 bases from V and 0 bases from J, with 2 bases in between. CDR3 length: 12 amino acids. The germline CDR1 and CDR2 sequences are SEHNR and FQNEAQ (reference sequence). This chain's CDR3 is CASSLSSYEQYF. In DNA, the CDR3 is TGTGCCAGCAGCTTATCCTCCTACGAGCAGTACTTC.